One sample yielded the 21 T cell receptor beta chains listed below, sequenced in a study of type 1 and type 2 diabetes patients. Genomic DNA was the PCR template. Multiplex PCR with 30 forward and 13 reverse primers amplified the TCR beta CDR3. TCRdb itself ran the multiplex PCR reads through MiXCR, one entry per CDR3 protein. Of around 300,000 distinct CDR3 sequences in the sample, around 47% were seen once. Sequencing was carried out using peripheral blood mononuclear cells (PBMCs). Receptors originate from a man aged 18 to 29 with type 2 diabetes.

The table lists this clonotype with a few counts. The gene calls are TRBV9 and TRBJ2-2; D is unclear. Germline CDR1 reads SGDLS; CDR2 reads YYNGEE. The V end was cut by 3 bases, the J end by 4 bases, with 7 bases between. The CDR3 loop spans 13 amino acids. CDR3 region: CASSEGFTGELFF. The CDR3 DNA sequence: TGTGCCAGCAGCGAGGGTTTCACCGGGGAGCTGTTTTTT.

CDR3 residues: CASSLAPLGNTEAFF. CDR3 bases: TGCGCCAGCAGCCTTGCCCCATTGGGGAACACTGAAGCTTTCTTT. V gene TRBV4-3 combines with J gene TRBJ1-1; D remains unclear. V lost 4 bases and J lost 1, with 13 bases in between. The germline gives CDR1 LGHNA, CDR2 YSLEER. The CDR3 loop spans 15 amino acids.

The chain recombines TRBV19 with TRBJ2-1; 9 bases map to TRBD1. The V gene end was trimmed by 3 bases and the J gene end by 4 bases; junction bases not matched to a gene: 4. The CDR3 is 15 residues long. Germline V gives CDR1 LNHDA, CDR2 SQIVND (reference sequence). CDR3 residues: CASSMGQGRYNEQFF. The CDR3 DNA is TGTGCCAGTAGTATGGGACAGGGTAGGTACAATGAGCAGTTCTTC.

This clonotype was recorded a few times. The genes are TRBV7-9 and TRBJ2-5, with a tentative D call TRBD2 (6 bases). Between the trimmed V and J ends, which lost 6 bases and 3 bases, there was a span of 8 bases. This CDR3 is 12 amino acids long. Looked up from germline, CDR1 is SEHNR and CDR2 is FQNEAQ (reference sequence). CDR3: CASRSGEETQYF. CDR3 in DNA: TGTGCCAGCAGGTCGGGGGAAGAGACCCAGTACTTC.

The chain joins TRBV12-3 or TRBV12-4 to TRBJ1-2; weak D call: TRBD1 (5 bases). Between the trimmed V and J ends, which lost 8 bases and 0 bases, there was a span of 10 bases. CDR3 length: 13 residues. CDR3 in amino acids: CASGLDTNYGYTF. The CDR3 DNA reads as TGTGCCAGCGGCCTGGACACTAACTATGGCTACACCTTC.

The V and J genes are TRBV20-1 and TRBJ1-2; D is possibly TRBD1 (5 bases). This CDR3 region has 16 residues. Deletions cut 4 bases from V and 8 bases from J, with 26 bases between. Germline V lookup: CDR1 DFQATT, CDR2 SNEGSKA (reference sequence). The CDR3 coding sequence is TGCAGTGCTACCTCAATCGGGGCAGGGAGCCTGCGGGGCTACACCTTC. Translating it yields CSATSIGAGSLRGYTF.

The rearrangement links TRBV28 to TRBJ2-1, with 8 bases that match TRBD1. This CDR3 is 13 amino acids long. The V segment lost 6 bases and the J segment 6 bases; nucleotides outside the gene matches: 4. In germline, CDR1 is MDHEN, CDR2 SYDVKM. CDR3 region: CASRRTGPNEQFF. CDR3 DNA: TGTGCCAGCAGGAGGACAGGGCCCAATGAGCAGTTCTTC.

In this sample, this clonotype turned up a few times. The J gene is TRBJ1-1, the V gene TRBV12-3 or TRBV12-4; 8 bases are a match to TRBD1. V was clipped by 5 bases and J by 1 base; unmatched bases: 6. The CDR3 is 15 amino acids. In DNA, the CDR3 is TGTGCCAGCAGTCCGCAGGGGGCTGGGAACACTGAAGCTTTCTTT. Its translation is CASSPQGAGNTEAFF.

The rearrangement joins TRBV11-3 to TRBJ1-2; D not certain. CDR1 SGHNT and CDR2 YENEEA come from the germline V gene. V lost 4 bases and J lost 0, with 6 bases in between. The CDR3 spans 13 residues. The CDR3 region is CASSWSPNYGYTF. The CDR3 nucleotides are TGTGCCAGCAGCTGGTCTCCTAACTATGGCTACACCTTC.

The CDR3 loop is CACRDLDQASYNEQFF. DNA for the CDR3: TGTGCCTGCCGGGACCTCGACCAAGCCTCCTACAATGAGCAGTTCTTC. The V call is TRBV7-2, the J call TRBJ2-1; D may correspond to TRBD1 or TRBD2 (5 bases each). Germline values: CDR1 SGHTA, CDR2 FQGNSA. V dropped 11 bases and J dropped 0 bases, with 20 bases sitting between them. The CDR3 covers 16 residues.

The J gene is TRBJ1-2, the V gene TRBV11-2, with D unresolved. The CDR3 covers 12 residues. Germline CDR1 is SGHAT and CDR2 is FQNNGV. Trimming shortened V by 6 bases and J by 6 bases, and 11 bases separated the two germline ends. The DNA for the CDR3 is TGTGCCAGCAGACCCAAGTCTCATGGCTACACCTTC. It is translated as CASRPKSHGYTF.

The CDR3, as DNA: TGTGCCAGCAGTTTAAGGGGGGTTACCTACGAGCAGTACTTC. It encodes CASSLRGVTYEQYF. The rearrangement uses TRBV28 and TRBJ2-7, with D perhaps being TRBD1 or TRBD2 (6 bases each). Trimming stripped 2 bases from V and 2 bases from J, with 10 bases between. This CDR3 has 14 residues. Looked up from germline, CDR1 is MDHEN and CDR2 is SYDVKM.

The chain uses TRBV14 and TRBJ1-1; the D gene is possibly TRBD1 (6 bases). V lost 4 bases and J 0 bases, leaving 6 bases between the germline ends. The germline CDR1 and CDR2 sequences are SGHDN and FVKESK. This CDR3 is 13 amino acids long. The CDR3 DNA follows: TGTGCCAGCAGCCGACAGGTGAACACTGAAGCTTTCTTT. Amino acid sequence: CASSRQVNTEAFF.

This clonotype was counted a few times. V and J are TRBV30 and TRBJ1-2; unclear D gene. CDR3 length: 12 amino acids. Germline-derived CDR1 and CDR2 are GTSNPN and SVGIG (reference sequence). Trimming removed 2 bases at V and 6 bases at J, with 10 bases between. The CDR3 nucleotides are TGTGCCTGGAGTTGGGAAGGAAATGGCTACACCTTC. It encodes CAWSWEGNGYTF.

A word on this clonotype: Germline and junction disagree at one end, which may indicate a read error. The chain links TRBV6-5 to TRBJ2-1; no clear D. Germline CDR1 is MNHEY and CDR2 is SVGAGI. This CDR3 region has 15 residues. The CDR3 is CASSSSSNSHNEQFF. DNA of the CDR3: TGTGCCAGCAGTTCCTCATCCAACTCCCACAATGAGCAGTTCTTC.

This chain links TRBV7-2 with TRBJ1-2; D unclear. V was trimmed by 0 bases and J by 7 bases, leaving 6 bases between them. Looked up from germline, CDR1 is SGHTA and CDR2 is FQGNSA. This CDR3 is built from 12 residues. CDR3 region: CASSLARGGYTF. CDR3 in DNA: TGTGCCAGCAGCTTAGCCCGGGGTGGCTACACCTTC. The full variable domain, rest sourced from reference TRBV7-2 and TRBJ1-2, is GAGVSQSPSNKVTEKGKDVELRCDPISGHTALYWYRQSLGQGLEFLIYFQGNSAPDKSGLPSDRFSAERTGGSVSTLTIQRTQQEDSAVYLCASSLARGGYTFGSGTRLTVV.

This clonotype has a handful of counts. This chain's CDR3 is CSVAGTSIHEQFF. In DNA, the CDR3 is TGCAGCGTTGCCGGGACTAGTATTCACGAGCAGTTCTTC. The chain joins TRBV29-1 to TRBJ2-1, with 8 bases fitting TRBD2. CDR3 size: 13 residues. The V segment lost 4 bases and the J segment 10 bases; nucleotides outside the gene matches: 9. Germline V gene lookup returns CDR1 SQVTM and CDR2 ANQGSEA.

The genes are TRBV19 and TRBJ2-3; D may be TRBD2 (6 bases). In germline, CDR1 is LNHDA, CDR2 SQIVND (reference sequence). CDR3 length equals 20 residues. The V and J ends lost 3 bases and 0 bases respectively, with 25 bases between them. The CDR3 region has the DNA TGTGCCAGTAGTATTTTGACTAGTGGACCCTGGGGAATCAGCACAGATACGCAGTATTTT. Amino acids: CASSILTSGPWGISTDTQYF.

There are a few counts of this clonotype. V and J are TRBV27 and TRBJ2-7; 7 nucleotides match TRBD1. The CDR3 runs to 14 residues. V gave up 6 bases and J gave up 3 bases; unmatched junction bases: 8. CDR1 and CDR2 from the germline V gene are MNHEY and SMNVEV (reference sequence). CDR3 bases: TGTGCCAGCAGCTCAACAGGGGACCTCTACGAGCAGTACTTC. Residues: CASSSTGDLYEQYF.

The chain uses TRBV12-3 or TRBV12-4 and TRBJ1-1; a weak D match, TRBD1 (6 bases). The CDR3 sequence is 15 residues long. Trimming pared 2 bases from V and 0 bases from J, leaving 10 bases between. CDR3 loop: CASSLSGAMNTEAFF. CDR3 sequence (DNA): TGTGCCAGCAGTTTATCGGGGGCCATGAACACTGAAGCTTTCTTT.

Turning to this clonotype: The CDR3 does not end in the conserved phenylalanine or tryptophan, so this is likely a read error. The CDR3 nucleotides are TGTGCCAGCAGCTCGGGAGTGGGCAATGAGCAGTTCCTC. This sequence encodes CASSSGVGNEQFL. V gene TRBV7-6 combines with J gene TRBJ2-1; perhaps TRBD2 as D (6 bases). The CDR3 runs to 13 residues. The ends were cut back, 4 bases at V and 6 bases at J, with 10 bases in the middle. CDR1 and CDR2 (germline): SGHVS, FNYEAQ.